The source of this T cell receptor (beta chain) is a study of breast tumors, draining lymph nodes, adjacent tissues. Breast cancer patients provided tissue from their axillary draining lymph nodes. This clonotype was counted ten times or more. What it binds is not known. TCRdb re-called the multiplex PCR reads through MiXCR, storing one row per CDR3 protein. The table lists about 180,000 distinct CDR3 sequences, around a third of them singletons. The CDR3 runs to 15 residues. Trimming took off 4 bases at V and 3 bases at J, with 16 bases between the two ends. CDR1 and CDR2 from the germline V gene are MNHEY and SVGAGI. Study-level findings and limits: Findings are consistent with lymph node origin and intratumoral expansion of most tumor T cells.

Sequencing was done on a sample of axillary lymph node tissue. The gene calls are TRBV6-5 and TRBJ2-7, with D tentatively TRBD1 (5 bases). The clonotype was recovered from a female donor with breast cancer. Some clones in this sample may be carry-over from other donors' samples. The CDR3: CASSFLVAGYYEQYF. CDR3 sequence (DNA): TGTGCCAGCAGTTTTTTGGTCGCAGGGTACTACGAGCAGTACTTC.